These T cell receptor beta chains were read from a single sample in a study of early T cells in non-severe SARS-CoV-2 infection. TCRdb used MiXCR to reprocess the 5' RACE reads, holding one entry per CDR3 protein. The sample records some 45,000 distinct CDR3 sequences, 3.5% to 4.5% being singletons. Material: whole blood. These receptors came from an adult who was a healthcare worker with PCR-confirmed SARS-CoV-2 infection or an uninfected control (not recorded which). The CDR3 runs from the conserved cysteine through the conserved F or W. Each record gives: D gene, J gene, V gene, clone size, CDR3 DNA, CDR3 protein. A D gene is named only where the DNA matches it firmly. A row's size may be missing; if present it is once, few, many or a size class.

. | TRBJ2-5 | TRBV12-3/TRBV12-4 | many | TGTGCCAGCAGTTTAGGGGCGGGACTCCAAGAGACCCAGTACTTC | CASSLGAGLQETQYF
TRBD1 | TRBJ2-5 | TRBV10-3 | . | TGTGCCATCAGTACCGGTTCAGGGGGCGATGAGACCCAGTACTTC | CAISTGSGGDETQYF
. | TRBJ2-1 | TRBV2 | many | TGTGCCAGCAGTGAAGCGCTAAGGAAGAGGGCCAATGAGCAGTTCTTC | CASSEALRKRANEQFF
. | TRBJ1-5 | TRBV20-1 | many | TGCAGTGCTAGTGGTGTAGGGACGGATAATCAGCCCCAGCATTTT | CSASGVGTDNQPQHF
TRBD1 | TRBJ2-7 | TRBV11-2 | many | TGTGCCAGCAGCTTAGTCAGCACAGGGGGTGTCCCCTACGAGCAGTACTTC | CASSLVSTGGVPYEQYF
. | TRBJ2-7 | TRBV6-2/TRBV6-3 | many | TGTGCCAGCAGTTACATCTTGGCAGCGGCCGAGCAGTACTTC | CASSYILAAAEQYF
. | TRBJ2-3 | TRBV11-2 | many | TGTGCCAGCAGCCGGCACCGACAGGGCACAGATACGCAGTATTTT | CASSRHRQGTDTQYF
TRBD2 | TRBJ2-2 | TRBV20-1 | many | TGCAGTGCTAGAGATGGCGGGAGGGCCGACACCGGGGAGCTGTTTTTT | CSARDGGRADTGELFF
TRBD2 | TRBJ2-1 | TRBV2 | many | TGTGCCAGCATACCGGGGGGGCCGTACAATGAGCAGTTCTTC | CASIPGGPYNEQFF
TRBD1 | TRBJ1-1 | TRBV18 | many | TGTGCCAGCTCACCACCGGGCAGGGGGTCCTCGAACACTGAAGCTTTCTTT | CASSPPGRGSSNTEAFF
. | TRBJ2-3 | TRBV11-3 | many | TGTGCCAGCAGCTTAGTCACCAACGCGGATACGCAGTATTTT | CASSLVTNADTQYF
TRBD2 | TRBJ2-5 | TRBV20-1 | many | TGCAGTGCTAAAATAGCGGGAAGACAAGAGACCCAGTACTTC | CSAKIAGRQETQYF
. | TRBJ1-1 | TRBV7-9 | many | TGTGCCAGCAGCTCCGGACTGGCAAATGAAGCTTTCTTT | CASSSGLANEAFF
. | TRBJ1-2 | TRBV7-9 | . | TGTGCCAGCGACCCATCGACAGTCTATGGCTACACCTTC | CASDPSTVYGYTF
TRBD1 | TRBJ2-7 | TRBV2 | many | TGTGCCAGCAGGGTGACAGGGCTAGAGCAGTACTTC | CASRVTGLEQYF
TRBD1 | TRBJ1-1 | TRBV5-1 | many | TGCGCCAGCAGCTTAGGACAGGGCACAACTGAAGCTTTCTTT | CASSLGQGTTEAFF
TRBD2 | TRBJ2-1 | TRBV12-5 | . | TGTGCTAGTGGTTTGGTCCTGAGCGGGAGCTCCTACAATGAGCAGTTCTTC | CASGLVLSGSSYNEQFF
. | TRBJ2-5 | TRBV20-1 | few | TGCAGTGCTTCCCCAGGGGTAGAGACCCAGTACTTC | CSASPGVETQYF
. | TRBJ1-1 | TRBV12-3/TRBV12-4 | many | TGTGCCAGCAGTTTGGCCGGGCCTGAAGCTTTCTTT | CASSLAGPEAFF
. | TRBJ2-7 | TRBV6-5 | . | TGTGCCGGTTCTCCTAGAGGGAGTCGAGCCTGGGGGGTTTCCTACGAGCAGTACTTC | CAGSPRGSRAWGVSYEQYF
TRBD2 | TRBJ2-7 | TRBV10-3 | many | TGTGCCATCACCGAGACTTTGGCTAGCGGAGAGGCCTACGAGCAGTACTTC | CAITETLASGEAYEQYF
. | TRBJ2-7 | TRBV3-1 | . | TGTGCCAGCGGGAATCAAGGCTACGAGCAGTACTTC | CASGNQGYEQYF
TRBD1 | TRBJ2-1 | TRBV5-1 | . | TGCGCCAGCAGCTTGCCCTCCGGGACAGGTATAAGTGAGCAGTTCTTC | CASSLPSGTGISEQFF
. | TRBJ1-2 | TRBV3-1 | . | TGTGCCAGCAGCCAATCTAACTATGGCTACACCTTC | CASSQSNYGYTF
TRBD1 | TRBJ2-4 | TRBV6-5 | few | TGTGCCAGCATTGTAAGAACGGGACAGTTGTCCAAAAACATTCAGTACTTC | CASIVRTGQLSKNIQYF
. | TRBJ1-1 | TRBV18 | many | TGTGCCAGCTCACCACTTCAGAACACTGAAGCTTTCTTT | CASSPLQNTEAFF
TRBD2 | TRBJ2-3 | TRBV3-1 | many | TGTGCCAGCAGCCAAGATGTGCCTAGCGGGTTTACAGATACGCAGTATTTT | CASSQDVPSGFTDTQYF
. | TRBJ2-2 | TRBV7-3 | many | TGTGCCAGCAGCTTAGCCATTCATGCCGGGGAGCTGTTTTTT | CASSLAIHAGELFF
. | TRBJ2-2 | TRBV24-1 | many | TGTGCCACCAGTGACCATGGACAGCTGGCCGGGGAGCTGTTTTTT | CATSDHGQLAGELFF
TRBD2 | TRBJ2-3 | TRBV11-2 | few | TGTGCCAGCAGCTCGACTAGCGGGGCAGATACGCAGTATTTT | CASSSTSGADTQYF
TRBD1 | TRBJ1-5 | TRBV4-1 | many | TGCGCCAGCAGCCAGGGACAGAGCTATCAGCCCCAGCATTTT | CASSQGQSYQPQHF
TRBD1 | TRBJ2-7 | TRBV6-5 | medium-sized | TGTGCCAGCAGTTTAACACCCTGGGACAGTGGGACCTCCTACGAGCAGTACTTC | CASSLTPWDSGTSYEQYF
. | TRBJ2-2 | TRBV6-4 | . | TGTGCCAGCAGTCAGCAGGCGAACACCGGGGAGCTGTTTTTT | CASSQQANTGELFF
TRBD1 | TRBJ2-7 | TRBV27 | many | TGTGCCAGCAGACGGACAGGGGACTACGAGCAGTACTTC | CASRRTGDYEQYF
TRBD1 | TRBJ1-4 | TRBV25-1 | many | TGTGCCAGCAGTGAAGCGACCGGGACAGGATCTGAAAAACTGTTTTTT | CASSEATGTGSEKLFF
TRBD2 | TRBJ2-3 | TRBV7-2 | many | TGTGCCAGCAGCTTTACACTAGCGGGGGGTCACTTTAGCACAGATACGCAGTATTTT | CASSFTLAGGHFSTDTQYF
. | TRBJ1-6 | TRBV5-1 | few | TGCGCCAGCAGCTTGGTAGTGCGGAATAATTCACCCCTCCACTTT | CASSLVVRNNSPLHF
. | TRBJ2-2 | TRBV7-9 | . | TGTGCCAGCCGTACTACCTTAACTAGCCTCGTCGGGGAGCTGTTTTTT | CASRTTLTSLVGELFF
TRBD2 | TRBJ2-1 | TRBV6-1 | many | TGTGCCAGCAGACCAATTAGCGGGAGGAAGAGGGATGAGCAGTTCTTC | CASRPISGRKRDEQFF
. | TRBJ2-2 | TRBV6-1 | . | TGTGCCAGCAGGACTTCAGGGGCCGGGGAGCTGTTTTTT | CASRTSGAGELFF
. | TRBJ1-2 | TRBV12-3/TRBV12-4 | many | TGTGCCAGCAGTCCTGCCCGGTGGAACTATGGCTACACCTTC | CASSPARWNYGYTF
. | TRBJ1-1 | TRBV29-1 | . | TGCAGCGTTGATGGCCTGAACACTGAAGCTTTCTTT | CSVDGLNTEAFF
. | TRBJ1-1 | TRBV6-6 | . | TGTGCCAGCAGTTACGGGACGGCGAACACTGAAGCTTTCTTT | CASSYGTANTEAFF
. | TRBJ1-1 | TRBV2 | . | TGTGCCAGCCCGGGACCCCCAGGGATGAACACTGAAGCTTTCTTT | CASPGPPGMNTEAFF
. | TRBJ1-5 | TRBV7-6 | many | TGTGCCAGCAGCTTAGGGGGGGGAGTTAGCAATCAGCCCCAGCATTTT | CASSLGGGVSNQPQHF
TRBD2 | TRBJ2-5 | TRBV5-1 | many | TGCGCCAGCAGCTACTCTAGCGGGAGCCCAGAGACCCAGTACTTC | CASSYSSGSPETQYF
. | TRBJ1-5 | TRBV14 | many | TGTGCCAGCAGCCAGGGGATCGATCAGCCCCAGCATTTT | CASSQGIDQPQHF
TRBD1 | TRBJ2-7 | TRBV7-2 | many | TGTGCCAGCAGCTTTTACCGGGACAGGAGCCTCTACGAGCAGTACTTC | CASSFYRDRSLYEQYF
. | TRBJ1-6 | TRBV27 | many | TGTGCCAGCAGTCAAGGGGGGGCTTGGTCACCCCTCCACTTT | CASSQGGAWSPLHF
. | TRBJ2-1 | TRBV4-3 | many | TGCGCCAGCAGCCAAGATCCGGCGCGAGACGATGAGCAGTTCTTC | CASSQDPARDDEQFF
. | TRBJ1-1 | TRBV2 | many | TGTGCCAGCCGACGGATGCCGTTAACAGAAGCTTTCTTT | CASRRMPLTEAFF
. | TRBJ2-7 | TRBV15 | many | TGTGCCACCAGCAGAGTGGACTCCTACGAGCAGTACTTC | CATSRVDSYEQYF
. | TRBJ2-1 | TRBV4-3 | many | TGCGCCAGCAGCCAAGATCTGGTCGGGGAGGGGGTTAGTGTTGAGCAGTTCTTC | CASSQDLVGEGVSVEQFF
. | TRBJ1-5 | TRBV12-3/TRBV12-4 | many | TGTGCCAGCAGCCTTACAGGGTCCAGCAATCAGCCCCAGCATTTT | CASSLTGSSNQPQHF
. | TRBJ1-1 | TRBV7-3 | many | TGTGCCAGCAGCGCGGGACATTCGAACACTGAAGCTTTCTTT | CASSAGHSNTEAFF
TRBD1 | TRBJ2-2 | TRBV24-1 | . | TGTGCCACCTCTTTAAGGGGGCACACCGGGGAGCTGTTTTTT | CATSLRGHTGELFF
. | TRBJ1-6 | TRBV24-1 | many | TGTGCCACCAGTGATCCGACATGGAGCTCCTATAATTCACCCCTCCACTTT | CATSDPTWSSYNSPLHF
. | TRBJ2-1 | TRBV7-9 | . | TGTGCCAGCAGCTTCCAGGAATTCTACAATGAGCAGTTCTTC | CASSFQEFYNEQFF
. | TRBJ2-7 | TRBV29-1 | many | TGCAGCGTTGAAGTCGGTCACAGGCCCGAGCAGTACTTC | CSVEVGHRPEQYF
. | TRBJ1-2 | TRBV3-1 | . | TGTGCCAGCCGAGGGTTTGAGGGCTACACCTTC | CASRGFEGYTF